This T cell receptor beta chain comes out of a study of blood T cell repertoires in COVID-19 (dated by TCRdb to the early 2020s). About the study as a whole: Collaborator samples came from the United States, Italy and Spain and covered acute and convalescent phases of COVID-19. Where HLA class I and class II types were available, the types were taken from metadata supplied by the sample provider, not from assay-based typing. The material from the prospective study consisted of cDNA or gDNA derived from T cells, B-cell-depleted T cells, or PBMCs. Sample metadata almost always included a de-identified subject ID, COVID-19 status, age in years and sex. Deeply sampled blood TCRbeta repertoires from subjects exposed to, actively infected with, or recovered from COVID-19 were included in the dataset. The repertoires were released in a freely available public database meant as a resource for research on the immune response to SARS-CoV-2. Samples came from the ongoing ImmuneRACE study (first 160 participants) plus 1,254 subjects from 6 global collaborators. The paper as a whole reports these results and caveats: The quantity of clinical and demographic metadata differed by source and by participant and was supplied without curation.

Participants in the prospective study were aged about 18 to 90 years, lived in 20 to 25 United States geographic areas, and enrolled through a virtual design. In the prospective study, participants were assigned to cohorts based on the clinical history participants reported in a screening survey and a study questionnaire. For ImmuneRACE Cohort 3, a participant was defined as recovered based on two consecutive negative NP/OP PCR tests, clearance by a healthcare professional, or resolution of symptoms. Mobile phlebotomists in the prospective study collected whole blood, serum and a nasopharyngeal or oropharyngeal swab from every participant. Additional blood draws and questionnaires over a 2-month period could optionally be provided by prospective study participants. Before DNA extraction, blood samples from the prospective study were shipped at room temperature or frozen. TCRbeta CDR3 regions were amplified from genomic DNA by means of the immunoSEQ Assay, a bias-controlled multiplex PCR. In the original analysis: The number of nucleated cells in each sample was estimated by amplification of reference gene primers within the assay. To quantify the absolute abundance of each unique TCRbeta CDR3 rearrangement, sequence reads were collapsed and filtered. For each sample, productive Simpson clonality was calculated as the square root of Simpson's diversity index across productive rearrangements. Sourced from immuneACCESS, this table was stored by TCRdb with only in-frame sequences that have V and J called. A share of the clones is absent; for the studies checked, an unresolved V gene accounts for under half, and the remainder has no known explanation. V, J and clone size are taken as reported in that table, and D and trimming were inferred from the DNA itself. The sample table shows approximately 360,000 clones, and roughly four fifths are seen once. The leading ten clones occupy around 5.1% of the sample.

Comments on this clone: Its antigen has not been determined. Base qualities are not recorded, but no much larger clone differs from it by a single base.

CDR1 MNHEY and CDR2 SVGEGT were looked up in the germline V gene. The CDR3 runs 13 residues from the cysteine to the phenylalanine. Only the CDR3 part of the read is kept: 39 bases, read in frame from the first base. At the junction V is shortened by 2 bases and J by 10 bases, with 12 bases in between. This clonotype was obtained from a woman aged 50 to 65 who had recovered from COVID-19. The sequence joins TRBV6-2 or TRBV6-3 to TRBJ2-1; confidence is insufficient to name the D gene. The material sequenced was PBMCs or T cells enriched from blood (not recorded which). The CDR3 region has the sequence CASSYGPRTEQFF. The nucleotide sequence is TGTGCCAGCAGTTACGGCCCTCGAACAGAGCAGTTCTTC.